Below, 19 T cell receptor beta chains from the same sample are listed, as sequenced in a study of technical replicates of blood from a few donors. Clones were read by immunoSEQ multiplex PCR, and TCRdb kept only the in-frame ones, dropping some. The sample records over 65,000 clones, 94% being singletons. Sequences were obtained from T cells isolated from PBMCs. The receptors derive from a human donor in good health.

The rearrangement uses TRBV10-2 and TRBJ2-1, with D possibly matching TRBD1 (5 bases). The V gene lost 2 bases and the J gene lost 5 bases, with 16 bases spanning the gap. The CDR3 sequence is 16 residues long. Germline CDR1 reads WSHSY; CDR2 reads SAAADI. Written as DNA, the CDR3 is TGCGCCAGCAGTGAGCAGGGCCCATCGGGTAACAATGAGCAGTTCTTC. Amino acid sequence: CASSEQGPSGNNEQFF.

The genes are TRBV28 and TRBJ2-1, with 7 bases matching TRBD2. Unmatched junction bases numbered 10, after V lost 5 bases and J lost 3 bases. Germline CDR1 is MDHEN and CDR2 is SYDVKM. The length of the CDR3 is 16 residues. CDR3 sequence (DNA): TGTGCCAGCAGTCTAACCGCGGGAGCCGGCTACAATGAGCAGTTCTTC. Its protein product is CASSLTAGAGYNEQFF.

The V call is TRBV5-1, the J call TRBJ2-5, with TRBD1 matching over 10 bases. Trimming removed 1 base from V and 3 bases from J; junction bases left unmatched: 3. The CDR3 spans 15 residues. The germline V gene has CDR1 SGHRS and CDR2 YFSETQ. DNA for the CDR3: TGCGCCAGCAGCTTGCGGACAGGGGGAGAAGAGACCCAGTACTTC. As protein: CASSLRTGGEETQYF.

The chain couples TRBV20-1 to TRBJ1-4; D gene uncertain. This CDR3 has 10 amino acids. Per germline, CDR1 DFQATT and CDR2 SNEGSKA (reference sequence). V was cut by 6 bases and J by 4 bases, with 3 bases left in between. The CDR3 DNA reads TGCAGTGCGCGTAATGAAAAACTGTTTTTT. Amino acid sequence: CSARNEKLFF.

The V gene is TRBV29-1, the J gene TRBJ1-2; 9 bases are a match to TRBD1. Germline CDR1 and CDR2: SQVTM and ANQGSEA. The CDR3 runs 16 residues. V gave up 7 bases and J gave up 8 bases; unmatched junction bases: 20. For the CDR3, the DNA is TGCAGCGCCCGAGGGACAGGGCCTCCCTTCGGCTACGGCTACACCTTC. Its translation is CSARGTGPPFGYGYTF.

The J gene is TRBJ2-7, the V gene TRBV4-2; 7 nucleotides line up with TRBD2. Per germline, CDR1 LGHNA and CDR2 YNFKEQ. The CDR3 contains 16 residues. The junction had 11 bases not matched to a gene; V was cut back by 4 bases and J by 2 bases. The CDR3 loop is CASSPWGGEGAYEQYF. The DNA for the CDR3 is TGTGCCAGCAGCCCTTGGGGAGGGGAAGGTGCCTACGAGCAGTACTTC.

J is TRBJ2-7 and V is TRBV9; perhaps TRBD1 as D (6 bases). Between the trimmed V and J ends, which lost 0 bases and 3 bases, there was a span of 10 bases. CDR3 length: 14 amino acids. Germline V lookup: CDR1 SGDLS, CDR2 YYNGEE. In nucleotides, the CDR3 is TGTGCCAGCAGCGTAGGGACAGCTATCTACGAGCAGTACTTC. This codes for CASSVGTAIYEQYF.

This chain joins TRBV6-5 and TRBJ1-2; weak D call: TRBD1 (5 bases). Germline CDR1 and CDR2: MNHEY and SVGAGI. The CDR3 length is 14 residues. V was trimmed by 5 bases and J by 3 bases, leaving 13 bases between them. DNA of the CDR3: TGTGCCAGCAGTCCGGCGGGGGAGGACTATGGCTACACCTTC. As protein: CASSPAGEDYGYTF.

The rearrangement uses TRBV27 and TRBJ1-2, with TRBD1 identical over 8 bases. CDR1 MNHEY and CDR2 SMNVEV come from the germline V gene (reference sequence). With V trimmed by 3 bases and J by 4 bases, 1 base remained unmatched. This CDR3 spans 13 amino acids. The CDR3 nucleotides are TGTGCCAGCAGTTTGGGACAGGCCTATGGCTACACCTTC. Translated, it gives CASSLGQAYGYTF.

V gene TRBV29-1 combines with J gene TRBJ2-7; 14 nucleotides align to TRBD2. This CDR3 is 19 amino acids long. Germline CDR1 SQVTM, CDR2 ANQGSEA. Trimming removed 1 base from V and 6 bases from J; junction bases left unmatched: 17. For the CDR3, the DNA is TGCAGCGTTGAAGTGCCTATCTCGACTAGCGGGAGGGCCGGTGGCGAGCAGTACTTC. It translates to CSVEVPISTSGRAGGEQYF.

V usage is TRBV11-2 and J usage is TRBJ2-7; no definite D call. The CDR3 consists of 14 residues. The V gene's germline CDR1 is SGHAT and CDR2 FQNNGV. The ends were cut back, 2 bases at V and 6 bases at J, with 14 bases in the middle. CDR3 amino acids: CASSLIRVGREQYF. DNA of the CDR3: TGTGCCAGCAGCTTAATCCGGGTAGGTCGCGAGCAGTACTTC. Full variable domain (rest looked up from reference TRBV11-2 and TRBJ2-7): EAGVAQSPRYKIIEKRQSVAFWCNPISGHATLYWYQQILGQGPKLLIQFQNNGVVDDSQLPKDRFSAERLKGVDSTLKIQPAKLEDSAVYLCASSLIRVGREQYFGPGTRLTVT.

This clone was seen once. V and J are TRBV4-1 and TRBJ2-6; 14 nucleotides line up with TRBD2. V shed 4 bases and J 2 bases; nucleotides not matched to a gene: 1. CDR1 and CDR2 (germline): MGHRA, YSYEKL. This CDR3 has 17 residues. CDR3 DNA sequence: TGCGCCAGCAGCCGACTAGCGGGGGGGACTGGGGCCAACGTCCTGACTTTC. Protein: CASSRLAGGTGANVLTF.

This rearrangement joins TRBV28 to TRBJ1-5; the D is unclear. V shed 3 bases and J shed 1 base, with 13 bases lying between them. Germline V gene sequence: CDR1 MDHEN, CDR2 SYDVKM. The CDR3 sequence is 16 residues long. The CDR3 protein is CASSFPPTRSNQPQHF. CDR3 bases: TGTGCCAGCAGTTTCCCCCCCACTAGGAGCAATCAGCCCCAGCATTTT.

The chain employs TRBV19 and TRBJ1-2; 7 bases fit TRBD1. This CDR3 region has 14 residues. Germline CDR1 is LNHDA and CDR2 is SQIVND (reference sequence). J lost 5 bases, V lost 6 bases, and 9 bases had no gene match. DNA for the CDR3: TGTGCCAGTAGGAGGACAGGTAGCATGTATGGCTACACCTTC. As protein: CASRRTGSMYGYTF.

The chain is built from TRBV7-9 and TRBJ1-5, with D perhaps TRBD1 (6 bases). The germline gives CDR1 SEHNR, CDR2 FQNEAQ (reference sequence). V lost 1 base and J lost 7, with 11 bases in between. The CDR3 runs 14 residues. CDR3 loop: CASSLGSGEQPQHF. The CDR3 DNA is TGTGCCAGCAGCTTAGGGTCAGGGGAACAGCCCCAGCATTTT.

The V call is TRBV2, the J call TRBJ1-1; maybe TRBD1 (5 bases). Germline V gene data show CDR1 as SNHLY and CDR2 as FYNNEI. Trimming took 4 bases from V and 7 from J, leaving 13 bases between them. The CDR3 has 13 residues. The CDR3 DNA follows: TGTGCCAGCAGTGTGCAGGGAACAAGTGAAGCTTTCTTT. Protein product: CASSVQGTSEAFF.

In this sample, this clone turned up a few times. The chain carries TRBV2 and TRBJ2-1; D may be TRBD2 (5 bases). V gave up 4 bases and J gave up 0 bases, with 16 bases separating them. The germline V gene has CDR1 SNHLY and CDR2 FYNNEI. CDR3 size: 17 residues. CDR3 residues: CASSAEEAWGSYNEQFF. The CDR3 region has the DNA TGTGCCAGCAGTGCGGAGGAGGCTTGGGGCTCCTACAATGAGCAGTTCTTC. Complete variable domain (other parts from reference TRBV2 and TRBJ2-1): EPEVTQTPSHQVTQMGQEVILRCVPISNHLYFYWYRQILGQKVEFLVSFYNNEISEKSEIFDDQFSVERPDGSNFTLKIRSTKLEDSAMYFCASSAEEAWGSYNEQFFGPGTRLTVL.

The chain couples TRBV4-1 to TRBJ2-1, with 8 bases fitting TRBD1. CDR1 is MGHRA and CDR2 is YSYEKL in the germline V gene. The V gene end was trimmed by 6 bases and the J gene end by 4 bases; junction bases not matched to a gene: 8. CDR3 size: 15 residues. The CDR3 protein is CASRRNRDRYNEQFF. Written as DNA, the CDR3 is TGCGCCAGCAGGCGCAACCGGGACAGGTACAATGAGCAGTTCTTC.

The chain uses TRBV5-6 and TRBJ2-4; 8 nucleotides match TRBD2. From germline, CDR1 is SGHDT and CDR2 YYEEEE. J gave up 0 bases and V 4 bases, and 6 bases lay outside the gene matches. CDR3 length equals 16 residues. The CDR3 sequence is CASSLGGALAKNIQYF. CDR3 DNA: TGTGCCAGCAGCCTCGGGGGGGCACTAGCCAAAAACATTCAGTACTTC.